This T cell receptor (beta chain) came from a study of beta chain features in type 1 diabetes. Points from the study as a whole: Within each of all four CD4+ subsets, Type 1 diabetes patients had TCRB CDR3s that were moderately but significantly shorter. A pattern of fewer insertions and more deletions at VDJ junctions was seen in type 1 diabetes patients. The similarity of naive, central memory and Treg TCRB repertoires appeared greater among patients than among healthy donors.

The ends were cut back, 2 bases at V and 11 bases at J, with 14 bases in the middle. Germline V gene lookup returns CDR1 ENHRY and CDR2 SYGVKD. CDR3 length: 13 residues. This clone was detected only a few times. Antigen: not known. Central memory, naive, regulatory and stem cell-like memory CD4+ cells were sorted by CD45RO/CCR7/CD25/CD127/CD95/CD27. Reverse transcribing all isolated RNA meant expressed TCRB transcripts were sequenced. The method was immunoSEQ multiplex PCR; TCRdb's version includes in-frame clones alone and lacks a portion of them. The sample has hundreds of thousands of clones, roughly 70% seen once.

This TCR came from a man aged 25-45 years in good health. V usage is TRBV10-3 and J usage is TRBJ2-3, with D tentatively TRBD2 (5 bases). The sample taken for sequencing was naive CD4+ T cells from blood. This chain's CDR3 is CAISEIAREQQYF. CDR3 coding DNA: TGTGCCATCAGTGAGATAGCTCGGGAACAGCAGTATTTT.